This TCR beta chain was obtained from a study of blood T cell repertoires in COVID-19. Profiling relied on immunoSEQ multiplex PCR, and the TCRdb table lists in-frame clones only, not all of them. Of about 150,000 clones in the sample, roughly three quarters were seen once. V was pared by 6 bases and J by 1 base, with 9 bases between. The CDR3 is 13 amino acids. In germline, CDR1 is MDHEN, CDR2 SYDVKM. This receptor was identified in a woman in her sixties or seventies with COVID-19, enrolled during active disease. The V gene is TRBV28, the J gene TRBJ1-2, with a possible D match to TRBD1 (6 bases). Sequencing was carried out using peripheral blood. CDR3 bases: TGTGCCAGCAGCCCAGGGGTTAACTATGGCTACACCTTC. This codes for CASSPGVNYGYTF.